These 10 T cell receptor beta chains were all obtained from the same sample, sequenced in a study of blood T cell repertoires in COVID-19. Only in-frame clones appear in the TCRdb table, and some are missing; sequencing was by immunoSEQ multiplex PCR. The sample yields 200,000 to 250,000 clones, around 90% seen once. Sequenced material: PBMCs or T cells enriched from blood (not recorded which). The receptors originated from a woman aged 45-65 years with acute COVID-19.

The V call is TRBV28, the J call TRBJ2-7, with TRBD2 as a possible D gene (6 bases). V lost 6 bases and J 4 bases, leaving 19 bases between the germline ends. The CDR3 is made up of 15 amino acids. From germline, CDR1 is MDHEN and CDR2 SYDVKM. The CDR3 region is CASSPASGLPYEQYF. The CDR3 coding sequence is TGTGCCAGCAGCCCGGCTTCGGGACTCCCTTACGAGCAGTACTTC.

The chain joins TRBV7-8 to TRBJ2-2, with D unresolved. This CDR3 comprises 14 residues. Germline values: CDR1 SGHVS, CDR2 FQNEAQ. V gave up 3 bases and J gave up 1 base, with 6 bases separating them. CDR3 nucleotides: TGTGCCAGCAGCTTCCTTCGGAACACCGGGGAGCTGTTTTTT. Translation: CASSFLRNTGELFF. The variable domain in full, with the rest retrieved from reference TRBV7-8 and TRBJ2-2, is GAGVSQSPRYKVAKRGQDVALRCDPISGHVSLFWYQQALGQGPEFLTYFQNEAQLDKSGLPSDRFFAERPEGSVSTLKIQRTQQEDSAVYLCASSFLRNTGELFFGEGSRLTVL.

The chain links TRBV7-3 to TRBJ2-1; tentative D call: TRBD2 (6 bases). This CDR3 contains 15 residues. Trimming left V 0 bases short and J 4 bases short, with 10 bases between. In germline, CDR1 is SGHTA, CDR2 FQGTGA. The CDR3 protein is CASSLTSGLYNEQFF. The CDR3 bases are TGTGCCAGCAGCTTAACCAGCGGGTTATACAATGAGCAGTTCTTC.

This clone showed up just once. This chain links TRBV7-9 with TRBJ1-6; 7 nucleotides align to TRBD1. The V and J ends lost 5 bases and 14 bases, in that order; junction bases with no gene match: 6. This CDR3 has 12 residues. Germline assignment: CDR1 SEHNR and CDR2 FQNEAQ (reference sequence). The DNA for the CDR3 is TGTGCCAGCAGCGCAGGGGGTAACACCCTCCACTTT. The encoded protein is CASSAGGNTLHF.

The table lists this clone with a few counts. This chain joins TRBV28 and TRBJ2-7; D is perhaps TRBD2 (6 bases). The CDR3 is made up of 15 amino acids. V lost 6 bases to trimming and J lost 2 bases, with 17 bases between them. The germline gives CDR1 MDHEN, CDR2 SYDVKM. The CDR3 DNA follows: TGTGCCAGCAGGGTCAGCAAGGCGGGAACCTACGAGCAGTACTTC. It is translated as CASRVSKAGTYEQYF.

V usage is TRBV19 and J usage is TRBJ1-5; 10 bases match TRBD1. V lost 7 bases to trimming and J lost 6 bases; unmatched junction nucleotides: 6. Germline values: CDR1 LNHDA, CDR2 SQIVND (reference sequence). This CDR3 has 14 amino acids. The CDR3 reads CASTGTGESQPQHF. The CDR3 bases are TGTGCCAGTACCGGGACAGGGGAGAGTCAGCCCCAGCATTTT. The full variable domain, rest sourced from reference TRBV19 and TRBJ1-5, is DGGITQSPKYLFRKEGQNVTLSCEQNLNHDAMYWYRQDPGQGLRLIYYSQIVNDFQKGDIAEGYSVSREKKESFPLTVTSAQKNPTAFYLCASTGTGESQPQHFGDGTRLSIL.

The V call is TRBV5-4, the J call TRBJ2-5; TRBD2 agrees at 7 bases. The CDR3 runs 13 residues. V trimming: 0 bases; J trimming: 4 bases; junction bases outside the gene matches: 0. The V gene's germline CDR1 is SGHNT and CDR2 YYREEE (reference sequence). The CDR3 sequence: CASSLASGETQYF. CDR3 DNA: TGTGCCAGCAGCTTGGCTAGCGGAGAGACCCAGTACTTC.

The V and J genes are TRBV19 and TRBJ1-5; perhaps TRBD1 as D (6 bases). The CDR3 runs 15 residues. The ends were cut back, 4 bases at V and 2 bases at J, with 12 bases in the middle. Germline V gene sequence: CDR1 LNHDA, CDR2 SQIVND (reference sequence). The CDR3 region is CASSRGGIRNQPQHF. CDR3 nucleotides: TGTGCCAGTAGTAGGGGGGGCATACGCAATCAGCCCCAGCATTTT.

The rearrangement joins TRBV3-1 (or the pseudogene TRBV3-2) to TRBJ1-2, with TRBD1 as a possible D gene (6 bases). In germline, CDR1 is LGHDT, CDR2 YNNKEL (reference sequence). The CDR3 extends over 16 amino acids. Trimming pared 0 bases from V and 5 bases from J, leaving 16 bases between. CDR3 DNA sequence: TGTGCCAGCAGCCAAGATAGGGGGGGCCGCAGGTATGGCTACACCTTC. It translates to CASSQDRGGRRYGYTF.

The V gene is TRBV6-6, the J gene TRBJ2-6; 15 nucleotides match TRBD2. V shed 6 bases, J shed 1 base, and the junction held 10 bases outside the gene matches. CDR1 is MNHNY, CDR2 SVGAGI, per germline (reference sequence). The CDR3 has 20 amino acids. CDR3 sequence: CASSGLAGGLWVSGANVLTF. The CDR3 DNA is TGTGCCAGCAGCGGACTAGCGGGAGGGCTCTGGGTATCTGGGGCCAACGTCCTGACTTTC.